These 20 T cell receptor beta chains were all obtained from the same sample, sequenced in a study of blood T cell repertoires in COVID-19. Sequencing was performed with immunoSEQ multiplex PCR; in TCRdb, only in-frame clones are kept and a portion is missing. The sample contains under 55,000 clones, 88% of which appear only once. The sequencing input was peripheral blood. Every receptor here comes from a human donor in a cohort sampled during active COVID-19.

This clone was seen only once. The chain uses TRBV7-3 and TRBJ2-1; D is perhaps TRBD1 (7 bases). This CDR3 spans 15 amino acids. Germline-derived CDR1 and CDR2 are SGHTA and FQGTGA. V lost 5 bases to trimming and J lost 7 bases, with 18 bases between them. The CDR3 nucleotides read TGTGCCAGCAGCCTGTCGCCTCAGGGGGGAAATGAGCAGTTCTTC. Residues: CASSLSPQGGNEQFF.

This sequence joins TRBV10-1 and TRBJ2-1; D is unresolved. The CDR3 runs to 12 residues. Germline assignment: CDR1 WNHNN and CDR2 SYGVQD (reference sequence). Trimming stripped 6 bases from V and 7 bases from J, with 10 bases between. CDR3 in DNA: TGCGCCAGCAGAGCCCTTGATAATGAGCAGTTCTTC. Translating gives CASRALDNEQFF.

The gene calls are TRBV15 and TRBJ2-2; 8 bases align to TRBD1. The CDR3 is made up of 17 amino acids. Germline CDR1 is LNHNV and CDR2 is YYDKDF (reference sequence). J was trimmed by 5 bases and V by 5 bases; bases with no gene match: 13. The CDR3 nucleotides read TGTGCCACCAGCCCAGCCTATTCCGGGACAGGTACCGGGGAGCTGTTTTTT. This translates into CATSPAYSGTGTGELFF. The entire variable domain, with the rest obtained from reference TRBV15 and TRBJ2-2, is as follows: DAMVIQNPRYQVTQFGKPVTLSCSQTLNHNVMYWYQQKSSQAPKLLFHYYDKDFNNEADTPDNFQSRRPNTSFCFLDIRSPGLGDTAMYLCATSPAYSGTGTGELFFGEGSRLTVL.

This chain uses TRBV7-7 with TRBJ2-5; TRBD2 might be the D (7 bases). This CDR3 contains 15 residues. Germline values: CDR1 SSHAT, CDR2 FNYEAQ (reference sequence). The V end lost 4 bases, the J end lost 4 bases, and 16 bases lay between the germline ends. The CDR3 DNA follows: TGTGCCAGCAGCTCAGGACGGGGGGCGAGAGAGACCCAGTACTTC. This codes for CASSSGRGARETQYF.

This clone was detected only a few times. This chain connects TRBV10-1 to TRBJ1-1; D unresolved. Trimming stripped 11 bases from V and 1 base from J, with 14 bases between. Per the germline V gene, CDR1 is WNHNN and CDR2 is SYGVQD (reference sequence). The CDR3 has 13 residues. Here the CDR3 reads CASETAPNTEAFF. The DNA of the CDR3 is TGCGCCTCAGAAACAGCACCGAACACTGAAGCTTTCTTT.

The chain links TRBV10-1 to TRBJ1-2; TRBD1 matches 7 bases. Looked up from germline, CDR1 is WNHNN and CDR2 is SYGVQD (reference sequence). There are 13 residues in the CDR3. Trimming took 4 bases from V and 8 from J; bases not matched to a gene: 7. As DNA, the CDR3 is TGCGCCAGCAGTGTTAGACAGGGTGACGGCTACACCTTC. Translated: CASSVRQGDGYTF.

The CDR3 here is CAWSPHGTTGTEAFF. CDR3 DNA sequence: TGTGCCTGGAGCCCGCATGGGACAACGGGCACTGAAGCTTTCTTT. The V gene is TRBV30, the J gene TRBJ1-1, with D maybe TRBD1 (6 bases). Trimming cost V 3 bases and J 4 bases, with 18 bases left between them. The CDR3 extends over 15 amino acids. Germline V gene sequence: CDR1 GTSNPN, CDR2 SVGIG (reference sequence).

This sequence joins TRBV27 and TRBJ2-3; a possible D gene is TRBD2 (5 bases). Germline lookup yields CDR1 MNHEY and CDR2 SMNVEV (reference sequence). V was shortened by 0 bases and J by 2 bases, with 9 bases between the two germline ends. This CDR3 has 15 residues. CDR3 nucleotides: TGTGCCAGCAGTTTATCGCGTGGACTCACAGATACGCAGTATTTT. Translated, it gives CASSLSRGLTDTQYF.

The rearrangement joins TRBV30 to TRBJ1-4; TRBD1 is a possible D gene (6 bases). The V end lost 3 bases, the J end lost 8 bases, and 16 bases lay between the germline ends. Germline V gene lookup returns CDR1 GTSNPN and CDR2 SVGIG (reference sequence). The CDR3 loop spans 14 amino acids. The CDR3 reads CAWRRTAAGEKLFF. In DNA, the CDR3 is TGTGCCTGGAGGCGGACAGCCGCCGGGGAAAAACTGTTTTTT.

The chain is built from TRBV9 and TRBJ2-7; 7 bases are a match to TRBD1. Germline CDR1 reads SGDLS; CDR2 reads YYNGEE. CDR3 size: 14 residues. Trimming took 0 bases from V and 2 from J; bases not matched to a gene: 2. As DNA, the CDR3 is TGTGCCAGCAGCGTAGGGGGGACAGCCTACGAGCAGTACTTC. This translates into CASSVGGTAYEQYF.

J is TRBJ1-1 and V is TRBV7-2, with TRBD1 identical over 8 bases. Per the germline V gene, CDR1 is SGHTA and CDR2 is FQGNSA. The CDR3 is made up of 15 amino acids. Trimming removed 5 bases from V and 4 bases from J; junction bases left unmatched: 9. The CDR3: CASSPGQGRFTEAFF. In DNA, the CDR3 is TGTGCCAGCAGCCCCGGACAGGGAAGGTTCACTGAAGCTTTCTTT.

The chain uses TRBV2 and TRBJ1-2; 9 bases map to TRBD1. With 11 bases clipped from V and 6 bases from J, the junction kept 10 bases outside the gene matches. The CDR3 covers 13 residues. Germline V gene lookup returns CDR1 SNHLY and CDR2 FYNNEI. The CDR3 nucleotides are TGTGCCTTCGGGACAGGGTTCACAGATGGCTACACCTTC. Translation gives CAFGTGFTDGYTF.

This chain's CDR3 is CASSWVKDSSRTDTQYF. The CDR3 DNA reads TGTGCCAGTAGTTGGGTCAAAGACAGCAGCCGGACAGATACGCAGTATTTT. The gene calls are TRBV19 and TRBJ2-3; D is possibly TRBD1 (5 bases). The CDR3 extends over 17 amino acids. Germline CDR1 reads LNHDA; CDR2 reads SQIVND (reference sequence). The V end lost 5 bases, the J end lost 3 bases, and 21 bases lay between the germline ends.

This CDR3 reads CASSLGGRTDTQYF. The CDR3 nucleotides are TGTGCCAGCAGCCTCGGGGGGCGGACAGATACGCAGTATTTT. The V call is TRBV6-5, the J call TRBJ2-3; D possibly corresponds to TRBD2 (7 bases). CDR3 length: 14 residues. The germline CDR1 and CDR2 sequences are MNHEY and SVGAGI. V was shortened by 6 bases and J by 3 bases, with 13 bases between the two germline ends.

CDR3 in amino acids: CASVRGTGANVLTF. For the CDR3, the DNA is TGTGCCAGTGTGAGAGGGACTGGGGCCAACGTCCTGACTTTC. The chain joins TRBV19 to TRBJ2-6; TRBD2 is a possible D gene (5 bases). Trimming stripped 8 bases from V and 2 bases from J, with 10 bases between. Germline CDR1 and CDR2: LNHDA and SQIVND (reference sequence). The CDR3 has 14 amino acids.

In this sample, this clone is medium-sized. The chain uses TRBV10-2 and TRBJ2-1, with 7 bases that match TRBD1. Germline-derived CDR1 and CDR2 are WSHSY and SAAADI. V gave up 3 bases and J gave up 3 bases; unmatched junction bases: 2. The CDR3 totals 14 residues. CDR3 nucleotides: TGCGCCAGCAGTGACCGGGACAGCTACAATGAGCAGTTCTTC. It translates to CASSDRDSYNEQFF.

The chain employs TRBV4-3 and TRBJ1-4; 9 positions agree with TRBD1. Germline CDR1 reads LGHNA; CDR2 reads YSLEER. The CDR3 contains 16 residues. J was trimmed by 6 bases and V by 3 bases; bases with no gene match: 8. The CDR3 DNA sequence: TGCGCCAGCAGCCAGGGGAGGACAGGGGTTGATGAAAAACTGTTTTTT. Amino acid sequence: CASSQGRTGVDEKLFF.

The V gene is TRBV24-1, the J gene TRBJ2-7, with D perhaps TRBD2 (6 bases). The ends were cut back, 4 bases at V and 3 bases at J, with 6 bases in the middle. Germline V lookup: CDR1 KGHDR, CDR2 SFDVKD. The CDR3 length is 12 residues. The CDR3 here is CATSDGGYEQYF. In DNA, the CDR3 is TGTGCCACCAGTGACGGGGGCTACGAGCAGTACTTC.

The chain combines TRBV10-2 with TRBJ1-6; maybe TRBD1 (5 bases). Germline assignment: CDR1 WSHSY and CDR2 SAAADI. This CDR3 is 13 amino acids long. The V end was cut by 0 bases, the J end by 11 bases, with 8 bases between. In nucleotides, the CDR3 is TGCGCCAGCAGTGAGTCAGGGGAGGCACCCCTCCACTTT. Its protein product is CASSESGEAPLHF.

This chain links TRBV5-5 with TRBJ1-1; TRBD1 matches 8 bases. Germline V gene data show CDR1 as SGHKS and CDR2 as YYEKEE (reference sequence). The length of the CDR3 is 16 residues. J was trimmed by 5 bases and V by 2 bases; bases with no gene match: 11. CDR3 protein: CASSLGVDRVRTEAFF. In DNA form, the CDR3 reads TGTGCCAGCAGCTTAGGAGTGGACAGGGTGAGGACTGAAGCTTTCTTT.